Presented here are 27 T cell receptor beta chains from one specimen sequenced in a study of blood T cell repertoires in COVID-19. Clones were read by immunoSEQ multiplex PCR, and TCRdb kept only the in-frame ones, dropping some. This table holds under 250,000 clones, approximately 80% found once. Input material: peripheral blood. The receptors were sampled from a man aged 40-49 years with acute or convalescent COVID-19.

The chain combines TRBV19 with TRBJ1-5, with TRBD1 matching over 8 bases. CDR1 LNHDA and CDR2 SQIVND come from the germline V gene (reference sequence). The J segment lost 7 bases and the V segment lost 3 bases, leaving 8 bases of the junction unmatched. The CDR3 length is 15 residues. The CDR3 DNA reads TGTGCCAGTAGTATCCTGACAGGGGCAGGGCAGCCCCAGCATTTT. This encodes CASSILTGAGQPQHF.

This chain uses TRBV5-6 with TRBJ2-7, with D possibly being TRBD2 (5 bases). Germline CDR1 SGHDT, CDR2 YYEEEE. V was shortened by 2 bases and J by 3 bases, with 15 bases between the two germline ends. CDR3 length equals 15 residues. The CDR3 region is CASSFGIAGVYEQYF. The CDR3 DNA reads as TGTGCCAGCAGCTTCGGGATAGCTGGCGTCTACGAGCAGTACTTC.

The chain has TRBV2 and TRBJ1-4; unclear D gene. Trimming shortened V by 5 bases and J by 8 bases, and 12 bases separated the two germline ends. This CDR3 comprises 13 residues. Per germline, CDR1 SNHLY and CDR2 FYNNEI. This CDR3 is CASSPPVREKLFF. DNA of the CDR3: TGTGCCAGCAGTCCCCCCGTCCGGGAAAAACTGTTTTTT.

V gene TRBV5-1 combines with J gene TRBJ2-1, with 10 positions matching TRBD2. Germline CDR1 is SGHRS and CDR2 is YFSETQ. This CDR3 region has 17 residues. Trimming at V came to 4 bases and at J to 5 bases, leaving 12 bases not matched to a gene. CDR3 DNA sequence: TGCGCCAGCAGCCCAAATCCGACTAGCGGGTCGCACAATGAGCAGTTCTTC. Its translation: CASSPNPTSGSHNEQFF.

This rearrangement joins TRBV6-5 to TRBJ2-7; 9 bases agree with TRBD1. Per the germline V gene, CDR1 is MNHEY and CDR2 is SVGAGI. There are 13 residues in the CDR3. The V segment lost 10 bases and the J segment 0 bases; nucleotides outside the gene matches: 4. The CDR3 is CATGDRASYEQYF. The CDR3 DNA sequence: TGTGCCACCGGGGACAGGGCCTCCTACGAGCAGTACTTC.

As for this clone: The junction does not match germline at one end; this may be a read error. The chain joins TRBV12-3 or TRBV12-4 to TRBJ1-4; unclear D gene. The CDR3 is 12 amino acids. CDR3 in DNA: TGTGCCAGCAGTTTGGATTGGGGAGGGCGGATTTTT. Protein product: CASSLDWGGRIF.

The rearrangement links TRBV18 to TRBJ1-4, with 9 bases fitting TRBD1. Germline assignment: CDR1 KGHSH and CDR2 LQKENI. The CDR3 is 16 residues long. J lost 4 bases, V lost 5 bases, and 8 bases had no gene match. As DNA, the CDR3 is TGTGCCAGCTCAACCGGGACAGGGAGAGGTAATGAAAAACTGTTTTTT. Residues: CASSTGTGRGNEKLFF.

The rearrangement uses TRBV2 and TRBJ2-3; 9 nucleotides align to TRBD2. The germline gives CDR1 SNHLY, CDR2 FYNNEI. V was clipped by 7 bases and J by 2 bases; unmatched bases: 4. The CDR3 length is 14 residues. The CDR3 DNA is TGTGCCAGCAAATCGGGACTAGCCACAGATACGCAGTATTTT. Its translation: CASKSGLATDTQYF. Variable domain in full (rest from reference TRBV2 and TRBJ2-3): EPEVTQTPSHQVTQMGQEVILRCVPISNHLYFYWYRQILGQKVEFLVSFYNNEISEKSEIFDDQFSVERPDGSNFTLKIRSTKLEDSAMYFCASKSGLATDTQYFGPGTRLTVL.

V gene TRBV9 combines with J gene TRBJ2-2; 11 bases map to TRBD1. V gave up 2 bases and J gave up 8 bases; unmatched junction bases: 5. The germline V gene encodes CDR1 SGDLS and CDR2 YYNGEE. This CDR3 contains 15 residues. The CDR3 DNA sequence: TGTGCCAGCAGCGTCTGGACAGGGGGCTTGGGGGAGCTGTTTTTT. Translating it yields CASSVWTGGLGELFF.

The chain links TRBV28 to TRBJ1-1, with D maybe TRBD1 (5 bases). The germline CDR1 and CDR2 sequences are MDHEN and SYDVKM. This CDR3 comprises 15 residues. V lost 1 base to trimming and J lost 0 bases, with 9 bases between them. The CDR3 loop reads CASSLFSGLNTEAFF. CDR3 bases: TGTGCCAGCAGTTTATTTTCAGGGTTGAACACTGAAGCTTTCTTT.

V usage is TRBV7-2 and J usage is TRBJ1-1, with 8 bases that match TRBD1. V gave up 6 bases and J gave up 7 bases; unmatched junction bases: 7. Germline CDR1 SGHTA, CDR2 FQGNSA. The CDR3 length is 13 residues. In nucleotides, the CDR3 is TGTGCCAGCAGTCGACAGGGGTTCGGTGAAGCTTTCTTT. Translating it yields CASSRQGFGEAFF.

The V and J genes are TRBV7-2 and TRBJ1-2; D remains ambiguous. Germline CDR1 and CDR2: SGHTA and FQGNSA. CDR3 length: 12 amino acids. V lost 5 bases and J lost 4, with 8 bases in between. The CDR3 DNA reads as TGTGCCAGCAGCCGCGGAGCCTATGGCTACACCTTC. It specifies CASSRGAYGYTF.

This clone appeared once. The chain recombines TRBV7-2 with TRBJ2-7, with a tentative D call TRBD2 (5 bases). The CDR3 covers 15 residues. Looked up from germline, CDR1 is SGHTA and CDR2 is FQGNSA. V was shortened by 0 bases and J by 4 bases, with 13 bases between the two germline ends. CDR3 DNA sequence: TGTGCCAGCAGCTTAGCTACTAGTATAGTTTACGAGCAGTACTTC. This codes for CASSLATSIVYEQYF.

The CDR3 sequence is CASSLAGHSTEAFF. The CDR3 DNA is TGCGCCAGCAGCTTGGCCGGACACTCCACTGAAGCTTTCTTT. The V and J genes are TRBV5-1 and TRBJ1-1, with a possible D match to TRBD1 (5 bases). Germline CDR1 is SGHRS and CDR2 is YFSETQ. V was clipped by 0 bases and J by 4 bases, with 10 bases between them. The CDR3 is 14 amino acids.

The V call is TRBV6-5, the J call TRBJ2-7, with D possibly matching TRBD1 (6 bases). This CDR3 is 14 amino acids long. Germline V CDR1 and CDR2: MNHEY, SVGAGI. V gave up 5 bases and J gave up 5 bases, with 16 bases separating them. The CDR3 loop reads CASSLQGLIHEQYF. In DNA form, the CDR3 reads TGTGCCAGCAGTCTACAGGGTCTAATCCACGAGCAGTACTTC.

This clone was detected once. The chain uses TRBV30 and TRBJ1-4; the D is unclear. The length of the CDR3 is 14 residues. Trimming stripped 0 bases from V and 4 bases from J, with 9 bases between. Germline CDR1 is GTSNPN and CDR2 is SVGIG (reference sequence). The CDR3 sequence is CAWSVKLVNEKLFF. The DNA for the CDR3 is TGTGCCTGGAGTGTAAAACTGGTTAATGAAAAACTGTTTTTT.

The V call is TRBV29-1, the J call TRBJ1-2; 10 bases line up with TRBD1. Per the germline V gene, CDR1 is SQVTM and CDR2 is ANQGSEA. The CDR3 sequence is 16 residues long. V trimming: 4 bases; J trimming: 4 bases; junction bases outside the gene matches: 12. The CDR3, as DNA: TGCAGCGTTGTGGGTGGTTGGACAGGGGGGATCTATGGCTACACCTTC. It translates to CSVVGGWTGGIYGYTF.

This chain joins TRBV14 and TRBJ1-1; D gene ambiguous. Trimming cost V 0 bases and J 3 bases, with 23 bases left between them. Germline V CDR1 and CDR2: SGHDN, FVKESK. The length of the CDR3 is 19 residues. CDR3 in DNA: TGTGCCAGCAGCCAAGATAGGCACGAGACACCTGGATGGGACACTGAAGCTTTCTTT. Translating gives CASSQDRHETPGWDTEAFF.

This sequence joins TRBV7-2 and TRBJ1-2; no reliable D call. With 4 bases removed from V and 1 base from J, the gap between germline ends came to 16 bases. The CDR3 runs 16 residues. Per germline, CDR1 SGHTA and CDR2 FQGNSA. The CDR3, as DNA: TGTGCCAGCAGCTCTGGGCCACCGCGAATTAACTATGGCTACACCTTC. Protein: CASSSGPPRINYGYTF.

The CDR3 DNA reads as TGTGCCAGCAGTGTATCAGGGGGAGAACTCCCTGAGCAGTTCTTC. Amino acids: CASSVSGGELPEQFF. The chain recombines TRBV25-1 with TRBJ2-1; 7 bases fit TRBD1. Germline values: CDR1 MGHDK, CDR2 SYGVNS. Trimming cost V 4 bases and J 9 bases; bases outside gene matches: 12. The CDR3 consists of 15 residues.

The chain is built from TRBV9 and TRBJ2-1; TRBD2 matches at 8 bases. The trim removed 0 bases at V and 10 bases at J, leaving 3 bases unmatched. There are 13 residues in the CDR3. CDR1 is SGDLS and CDR2 is YYNGEE in the germline V gene. The CDR3 sequence: CASSVDGGREQFF. The CDR3 DNA is TGTGCCAGCAGCGTAGATGGCGGGAGGGAGCAGTTCTTC.

The rearrangement uses TRBV7-6 and TRBJ1-4, with TRBD1 matching over 7 bases. Germline-derived CDR1 and CDR2 are SGHVS and FNYEAQ. V dropped 3 bases and J dropped 0; count of bases not matched to a gene: 13. The CDR3 totals 19 residues. The CDR3 region has the DNA TGTGCCAGCAGCTTTTGGAGCAGGGACAGACTTGCAACTAATGAAAAACTGTTTTTT. It specifies CASSFWSRDRLATNEKLFF.

This chain joins TRBV29-1 and TRBJ2-1, with 7 bases lining up with TRBD2. CDR3 size: 15 residues. Germline CDR1 SQVTM, CDR2 ANQGSEA. V shed 0 bases and J 5 bases; nucleotides not matched to a gene: 7. As DNA, the CDR3 is TGCAGCGTTGAAGATGCGGGGAGGGCCGACAATGAGCAGTTCTTC. It translates to CSVEDAGRADNEQFF.

The chain couples TRBV7-9 to TRBJ1-5; D remains unclear. Germline loops: CDR1 SEHNR, CDR2 FQNEAQ (reference sequence). The CDR3 runs to 13 residues. Deletions cut 1 base from V and 6 bases from J, with 7 bases between. CDR3 DNA: TGTGCCAGCAGCTTAGTCGGGTTTCAGCCCCAGCATTTT. Translated, it gives CASSLVGFQPQHF.

This clone occurred once. The V gene is TRBV30, the J gene TRBJ2-7, with 8 nucleotides matching TRBD1. CDR1 is GTSNPN, CDR2 SVGIG, per germline (reference sequence). CDR3 length equals 12 residues. The trim removed 3 bases at V and 6 bases at J, leaving 4 bases unmatched. As DNA, the CDR3 is TGTGCCTGGAGCAGGACAGGGTCCGAGCAGTACTTC. Protein: CAWSRTGSEQYF.

This chain connects TRBV25-1 to TRBJ1-2, with D unresolved. V gave up 1 base and J gave up 2 bases, with 11 bases separating them. Per the germline V gene, CDR1 is MGHDK and CDR2 is SYGVNS. The CDR3 runs 15 residues. The CDR3, as DNA: TGTGCCAGCAGTGAATCTGGGAGTTTCAACTATGGCTACACCTTC. The encoded protein is CASSESGSFNYGYTF.

The chain carries TRBV5-1 and TRBJ2-1, with TRBD2 identical over 13 bases. The germline V gene encodes CDR1 SGHRS and CDR2 YFSETQ. The V gene end was trimmed by 5 bases and the J gene end by 9 bases; junction bases not matched to a gene: 8. The CDR3 consists of 15 residues. CDR3 amino acids: CASRLGLAGVTEQFF. CDR3 DNA: TGCGCCAGCAGGTTAGGACTAGCGGGAGTCACTGAGCAGTTCTTC.